This T cell receptor (beta chain) was retrieved from a study of cytomegalovirus exposure and HLA in healthy donors (dated by TCRdb to about 2017). General notes on the study: In an earlier analysis of roughly 590 of the donors, roughly 300 Gb of sequence data and 120 million or so unique TCR beta sequences from about 179 million T cells were reported. Because of strong linkage in the cohort, roughly five DR-DQ haplotypes were treated as single units for association and clustering. Rather than using new phenotypic data, the later analysis identified candidate immune exposures from TCR beta sequences and from how often those sequences occurred across donors. The study combined high-throughput TCR immunosequencing, statistical association of individual TCRs with disease status, and machine learning to predict cytomegalovirus infection status. On average, about 240,000 unique TCR beta nucleotide sequences were sequenced per donor among a few hundred genotyped donors of the cohort, with 15% to 20% of those sequences being non-productive. Typing coverage differed by locus: A, B, C, DRB1 and DQB1 were typed in roughly 620-640 donors, DQA1 in approximately 520, DPA1 in roughly 590, and DPB1 in just under 490. Genome-wide SNP genotypes for about three fifths of the roughly 670 donors were used in a later genetic analysis, which treated that subset as a discovery cohort. The study was designed to test whether signatures of past pathogen exposure could be identified by cataloging public T cell receptors. To decide whether each TCR beta V gene segment behaved as functional or pseudogenic, an earlier analysis of some 600 of the donors relied on high-throughput TCR beta sequencing. Among the roughly 410 genotyped donors, around 79% belonged to the genetic ancestry cluster associated with self-reported Caucasian donors. In addition to the first cohort of 666 subjects, a separate validation cohort of 120 different subjects was used. The T cell repertoires of several hundred subjects were profiled by immunosequencing and related to cytomegalovirus serostatus. Donor age, sex, ethnicity and CMV serostatus were compiled alongside the repertoire data. HLA typing covered class I and class II loci at four-digit resolution. All discovery cohort repertoires had been generated using a single sequencing platform. To study patterns of TCR occurrence, a later analysis re-analyzed previously published TCR beta repertoires from more than 550 donors and added high-resolution HLA genotyping. An early release covering approximately 600 HLA-typed donors comprised about 300 gigabases of sequencing data and approximately 80 million unique TCR sequences.

The cohort consisted of hundreds of healthy bone marrow donors. At the time of sampling, every cohort member was nominally healthy, though immune exposures that went unrecorded were likely present. The donor tested CMV seropositive, placing the donor among the 289 seropositive members of the cohort. Each donor provided a peripheral blood sample, and peripheral blood mononuclear cells were used for TCR beta sequencing. Genomic DNA was extracted from the blood cell samples with the Qiagen DNeasy Blood Extraction Kit. The trim is 2 bases for V and 7 bases for J, with a gap of 12 bases between the germline ends. The CDR3 numbers 13 residues from cysteine through phenylalanine. The sequence is cut down to CDR3 DNA, 39 bases in frame from base 1. Sequences SGHDT (CDR1) and YYEEEE (CDR2) are obtained from the germline V gene. Library method: the immunoSEQ multiplex PCR assay. The multiplex PCR relied on a mix of 60 forward primers for TCR Vbeta segments and 13 reverse primers for TCR Jbeta segments. The CDR3 region of rearranged TCR beta genes was amplified from genomic DNA by a multiplex PCR assay. On the Illumina HiSeq System, the amplified TCR beta libraries were sequenced as 87-base-pair reads. Per the source publication's procedure: In a later analysis, 70 million to 95 million unique TCR beta chains were counted across the roughly 700 repertoires, and about 10 million of these chains were shared by at least two donors. To remove PCR and sequencing errors, raw reads were error-corrected and collapsed into unique sequences using a nearest-neighbor algorithm that merged closely related sequences. To assign V, D and J gene segments, CDR3 sequences were aligned to IMGT reference sequences. Each retained sequence needed at least a six-nucleotide match to both a V gene segment and a J gene segment. Rearrangements were called productive when the CDR3 lacked stop codons and stayed in frame with V and J; all others were non-productive. Following IMGT convention, CDR3 was defined as the stretch from the second conserved V-encoded cysteine to the conserved J-encoded phenylalanine. In an earlier analysis of around 570 of the donors, sequences lacking an unambiguous match to a single V gene segment were excluded. In an earlier analysis of some 590 of the donors, a V segment was called functional when productive rearrangements were above 56.7%, and segregating when the standard deviation between donors exceeded 5%. A statistical classification framework was built to diagnose cytomegalovirus status from the catalog of TCR beta chain sequences. In a later analysis, TCR nucleotide sequences were compared against IMGT/GENE-DB human TR gene sequences so that V and J genes could be assigned. Using the TCRdist pipeline, a later analysis assigned CDR3 sequences along with most-parsimonious VDJ recombination scenarios. In a later analysis, each TCR beta chain was defined by its CDR3 amino acid sequence together with its V-gene family, and reads without a unique V-gene family were excluded. As a way to deal with suspected cross-contamination and a sequencing artifact, a later analysis dropped roughly 620 nucleotide sequences that were highly shared and had low generation probability. In a later analysis, a clonal expansion index was calculated for each public chain from normalized within-repertoire ranks of inferred template counts. A later analysis computed generation probabilities with a VDJ recombination model fitted to out-of-frame rearrangements, and checked the results against IGoR. In a later analysis, TCR-TCR, TCR-HLA and TCR-CMV co-occurrence was scored with hypergeometric tests, and a repertoire-size bias correction was applied to TCR pairs. A later analysis estimated false discovery rates by permuting HLA or CMV assignments 20 times. In a later analysis, co-occurring TCRs were grouped using DBSCAN, with TCRdist sequence similarity added in when clustering inside HLA-allele-positive subsets. Repertoires with fewer than 30,000 or more than 120,000 public chains were left out of co-occurrence clustering, as were five repertoires with anomalous nucleotide sharing. Held by TCRdb, this immuneACCESS table contains in-frame sequences only and omits some clones. Under half of the omission traces to an unresolved V gene where checked; the cause of the rest is unknown. That table is the source of V, J and clone size, and D and trimming were worked out from the DNA. Present in this sample are around 150,000 clones, roughly 82% of which were seen just once. The leading ten clones occupy about 6% of the sample.

The sample holds a few counts of this clone. The clone's antigen remains unknown. One base away there is no much larger clone; base qualities are not given. Study-wide conclusions, independent of this receptor: For the cohort, immune exposure information was limited to CMV serostatus. A few of the identified cytomegalovirus-associated TCR beta chains were confirmed in vitro to be specific for cytomegalovirus antigens. When HLA alleles, especially DR and DQ, strongly co-occurred, attributing TCR associations to individual alleles was difficult. A cluster of highly shared sequence variants was judged likely to represent a technical artifact of the sequencing pipeline. Linkage disequilibrium might explain the correlated functional status among segregating V segments, but an unknown experimental factor could not be ruled out. Because HLA typing was unavailable for some donors at each locus, only the typed subset was used in association tests. The classifier was reported to diagnose cytomegalovirus status with high specificity and sensitivity in both the original and validation cohorts. According to the authors, the approach could potentially be generalized to other disease states and immunological phenotypes. At a false discovery rate of 0.05, a later analysis linked about 17,000 TCR beta sequences to specific HLA alleles. A further reported finding was that TCR beta sequences accurately predicted the HLA-A and HLA-B alleles for most subjects in the first cohort. In a later analysis, several top co-occurrence clusters were reported to appear linked to parvovirus B19, influenza, CMV and Epstein-Barr virus. In a later analysis, HLA-associated TCR beta chains showed more clonal expansion and lower generation probabilities than non-associated chains that were equally common. The study gave a list of roughly 150 TCR beta chains associated with cytomegalovirus. Most TCR sequences were observed very rarely across donors, whereas some public TCRs were present in many individuals. Most CMV-associated TCR beta chains appeared to be HLA-restricted in a later analysis, and the HLA associations seemed to be driven largely by CMV exposure. In a later analysis, TCR association rates were found to vary across HLA loci, with the most associated TCRs seen for DRB1 alleles and the fewest for HLA-C alleles. Because counts were too low, more than 15 rarely observed V segments, including chromosome 9 orphons, were left out of the earlier analysis of some 640 of the donors. Because the 87-base-pair reads could not distinguish some IMGT-functional V segments, including TRBV6-2 and TRBV6-3, those segments were excluded. An association between a missense DCLRE1C variant and V-gene and J-gene trimming of TCR beta chains was found in a later genetic analysis and replicated in an independent cohort. In an earlier analysis of 587 of the donors, most TCR beta V segments were observed in productive rearrangements about 87% or about 30% of the time, broadly matching IMGT annotations. Roughly uniform sequencing depth across donors was assumed in presence/absence analyses, although this assumption may not hold. Compared with the approximately 710-donor mean, donors in an Asian-associated ancestry cluster had fewer N-insertions in productive TCRs, according to a later genetic analysis. Only TCR beta chains were sequenced in this cohort, and the absence of alpha or paired-chain data limited detectable features.

The chain is assembled from TRBV5-6 and TRBJ1-1; a weak D assignment points to TRBD1 (6 bases agree). Sequenced sample: PBMCs. This clonotype was obtained from a man aged 45 to 65 in good health and CMV-seropositive. DNA sequence: TGTGCCAGCAGCTTCCAGGGGAGGGATGAAGCTTTCTTT. Its product reads: CASSFQGRDEAFF. With the portions outside the CDR3 filled from the reference TRBV5-6 and TRBJ1-1 genes, the complete variable region becomes DAGVTQSPTHLIKTRGQQVTLRCSPKSGHDTVSWYQQALGQGPQFIFQYYEEEERQRGNFPDRFSGHQFPNYSSELNVNALLLGDSALYLCASSFQGRDEAFFGQGTRLTVV.